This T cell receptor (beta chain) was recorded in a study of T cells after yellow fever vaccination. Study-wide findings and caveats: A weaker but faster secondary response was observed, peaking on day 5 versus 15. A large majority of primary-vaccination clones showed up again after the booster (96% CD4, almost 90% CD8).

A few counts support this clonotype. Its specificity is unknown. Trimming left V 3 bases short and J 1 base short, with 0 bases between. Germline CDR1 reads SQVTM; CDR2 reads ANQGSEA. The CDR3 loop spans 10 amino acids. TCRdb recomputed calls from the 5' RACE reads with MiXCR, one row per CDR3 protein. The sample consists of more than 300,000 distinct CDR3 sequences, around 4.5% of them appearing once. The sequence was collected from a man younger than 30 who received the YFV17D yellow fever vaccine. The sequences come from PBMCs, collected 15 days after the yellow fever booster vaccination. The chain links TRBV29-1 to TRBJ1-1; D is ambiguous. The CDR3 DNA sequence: TGCAGCGTTGAGAACACTGAAGCTTTCTTT. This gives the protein CSVENTEAFF.